This T cell receptor beta chain is drawn from a study of T-cell memory formation after mild COVID-19. Study as a whole: Largely donor-specific TCR clusters were found.

Points on this clonotype: Its antigen remains unknown.

Using its own MiXCR run on the 5' RACE reads, TCRdb lists one record per CDR3 protein. The repertoire includes a few hundred thousand distinct CDR3 sequences, roughly a fifth of them detected once, and around 21% sits in the top ten. With V trimmed by 0 bases and J by 5 bases, 5 bases remained unmatched. The CDR3 spans 16 residues. CDR1 is SGHRS and CDR2 is YFSETQ in the germline V gene. General study results and limits: Contracting CD8+ clones were enriched in EMRA, CD4+ mainly in CM and EM. The study found balanced CD4/CD8 in clones contracting day 15 to 85 and a CD4+ lean in later expanders.

The sequence derives from a man aged 18 to 29 who had mild COVID-19 (a few samples of this study predate the infection). Cell type and time point are not known. The V gene is TRBV5-1, the J gene TRBJ2-2, with 9 positions matching TRBD2. Source material: PBMCs or a T cell subset sorted from them (not recorded which). The CDR3 is CASSLEAGGLTGELFF. The CDR3 nucleotides are TGCGCCAGCAGCTTGGAAGCGGGGGGTCTGACCGGGGAGCTGTTTTTT.